This TCR beta chain was recorded in a study of T cell repertoires in cytomegalovirus infection (dated by TCRdb to between 2017 and 2020). Describing the broader study: Alongside well-studied HLA-B-restricted epitopes, the peptide stimulations were aimed at recently identified HLA-C-restricted CMV epitopes, whose presentation resists viral immunomodulation. Because public TCR beta signatures pointed to carriage of CMV infection together with the matching HLA type, the HLA type of each donor mattered for the analysis. Here is what the overall study found, with its caveats: In both this cohort and an independent cohort of 350 to 400 donors, the cumulative frequency of public TCR beta family members distinguished carriers of CMV infection plus the relevant HLA type. In the ex vivo response, HLA-C-restricted CMV-specific TCR beta clonotypes were dominant, and in two of eight donors the single most frequent clonotype came from this HLA-C-restricted group.

This clonotype was seen many times. No cognate antigen has been identified for it. No base qualities exist here, and no much larger clone lies one base off it. From its cysteine to its phenylalanine, the CDR3 spans 15 amino acids. CDR3 DNA is the only sequence kept; it has 45 bases, read in frame from the first base. V is pared back by 5 bases and J by 0 bases, with 12 bases lying between the germline termini. Per the germline V gene, SGHTA is the CDR1 and FQGNSA is the CDR2. What the treatment or condition label conveys for this sample: in vitro stimulation with specific CMV peptide epitopes to enrich CMV-specific T cells. Sequencing was performed on an Illumina HiSeq 1500. Using fastp at Q25 and MiXCR, TCRdb reprocessed the public reads and kept productive beta chains. Entries that share a CDR3 protein sequence are merged under the most common genes and DNA. The sample has hundreds of thousands of distinct CDR3 sequences on record, around a third of them singletons. The ten top clones hold 18% of the sample.

The sequence was collected from a human donor in good health (CMV status not recorded). Some clones in this sample may be carry-over from other donors' samples. In this chain, TRBV7-2 is recombined with TRBJ2-3, with the D gene uncertain. The sequencing used cultured PBMCs, collected from culture after CMV antigen stimulation. The CDR3 region has the sequence CASSTRHTSTDTQYF. Here is the DNA: TGTGCCAGCAGCACCAGACACACTAGCACAGATACGCAGTATTTT.